This TCR beta chain was sequenced in a study of T cells in localized non-small cell lung cancer. Concerning this clone itself: Its antigen remains unknown.

Findings and limits, study-wide: Sequencing was restricted to one tumor region; therefore, heterogeneity remains possible. A median roughly 57 of the top 100 tumor clones appeared in adjacent lung. Patients showing higher blood T cell density tended to see longer overall survival. Uninvolved adjacent lung showed peak T cell clonality, exceeding tumor.

This CDR3 comprises 15 residues. Trimming removed 4 bases from V and 2 bases from J, with 14 bases in between. From germline, CDR1 is SGHDT and CDR2 YYEEEE. Generated by immunoSEQ multiplex PCR, the TCRdb table keeps only in-frame clones and is missing some. Among tens of thousands of clones listed, roughly 80% were seen once. The receptor was isolated from a man between 35 and 75 years old with stage II lung adenocarcinoma. The chain employs TRBV5-6 and TRBJ2-3, with D unresolved. Sequencing used PBMCs, obtained before any cancer treatment. DNA for the CDR3: TGTGCCAGCAGCCGTAGGGCCCTAAACACAGATACGCAGTATTTT. As protein: CASSRRALNTDTQYF.